This TCR beta chain is drawn from a study of T cell responses to AZD1222 COVID-19 vaccine. This clone turned up a few times. Its cognate antigen is unknown. Notes on the study in general: Only a handful of AZD1222 recipients, roughly 6 in all, had baseline seropositivity. The peak T cell response came first, and repertoires were sampled only after it. The study found vaccine-associated CD4 TCRs spanning spike, dominant at 160-218 and 743-854.

Produced via immunoSEQ multiplex PCR; TCRdb's table is partial and in-frame only. The top ten hold approximately 5% of the sample, which has about 89,000 clones, approximately 91% seen once. The sequence came from an adult who received the AZD1222 COVID-19 vaccine. Sequenced here: peripheral blood, sampled 28 days after the second AZD1222 dose.

The CDR3 here is CASSPPKRPSSYEQYF. CDR3 DNA sequence: TGTGCCAGCTCACCACCGAAACGCCCGAGCTCCTACGAGCAGTACTTC. This sequence joins TRBV18 and TRBJ2-7; D not resolved. CDR1 and CDR2 (germline): KGHSH, LQKENI. The V end was cut by 0 bases, the J end by 0 bases, with 12 bases between. The CDR3 sequence is 16 residues long.